The clone carrying this T cell receptor (beta chain) was counted only a few times. Its antigen is still unknown. The data originate from a study of CD8 T cells in Susac syndrome. An amount of RNA that ranged from roughly 0.5 to 1 ug was reverse transcribed with random hexamers. Multiplex PCR with immunoSEQ amplified the TCR beta CDR3 across 54 Vbeta and 13 Jbeta. From the immunoSEQ multiplex PCR reads, TCRdb called clonotypes with MiXCR, one entry per CDR3 protein. The repertoire holds 150,000 to 200,000 distinct CDR3 sequences, with approximately 95% as singletons. This CDR3 spans 15 amino acids. CDR1 is MGHRA and CDR2 is YSYEKL in the germline V gene. Trimming stripped 0 bases from V and 2 bases from J, with 10 bases between. Controls comprised healthy donors matched for age and sex. In contrast to the negatively isolated CD8+ and CD4+ T cells, TEMRA cells were FACS-enriched. General observations from the study: Regarding the TCR sequencing and HLA analysis, the study admitted that a relatively small number of individuals were involved.

The sample consisted of CD4+ T cells from PBMCs. The sequence came from a human donor in good health. The chain carries TRBV4-1 and TRBJ1-2; D not resolved. CDR3 region: CASSQESGNNYGYTF. CDR3 nucleotide sequence: TGCGCCAGCAGCCAAGAATCGGGGAACAACTATGGCTACACCTTC.